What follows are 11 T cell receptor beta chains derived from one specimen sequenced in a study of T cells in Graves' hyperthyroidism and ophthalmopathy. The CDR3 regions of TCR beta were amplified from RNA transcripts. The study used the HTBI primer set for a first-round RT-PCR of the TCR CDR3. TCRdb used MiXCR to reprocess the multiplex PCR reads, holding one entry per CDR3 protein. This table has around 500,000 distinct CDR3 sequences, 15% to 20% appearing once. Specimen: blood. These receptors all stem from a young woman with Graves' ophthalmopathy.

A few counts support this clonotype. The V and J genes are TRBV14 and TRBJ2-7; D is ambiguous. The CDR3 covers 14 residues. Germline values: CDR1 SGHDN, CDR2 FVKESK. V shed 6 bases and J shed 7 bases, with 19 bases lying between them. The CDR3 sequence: CASSRTRKSEEQYF. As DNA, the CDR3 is TGTGCCAGCAGTCGAACCCGGAAGTCGGAGGAGCAGTACTTC.

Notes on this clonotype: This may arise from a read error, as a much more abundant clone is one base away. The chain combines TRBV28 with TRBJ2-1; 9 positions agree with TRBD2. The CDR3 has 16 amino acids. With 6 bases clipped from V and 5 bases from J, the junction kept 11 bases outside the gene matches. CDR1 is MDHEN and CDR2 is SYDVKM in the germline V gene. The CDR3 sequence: CASSGGGSGRHNEQFF. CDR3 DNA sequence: TGTGCCAGCAGCGGAGGGGGGAGCGGGAGGCACAATGAGCAGTTCTTC.

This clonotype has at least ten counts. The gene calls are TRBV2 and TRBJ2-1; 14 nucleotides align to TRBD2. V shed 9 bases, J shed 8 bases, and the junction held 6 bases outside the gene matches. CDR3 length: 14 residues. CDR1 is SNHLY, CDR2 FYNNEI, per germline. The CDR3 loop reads CARSGTSGSHEQFF. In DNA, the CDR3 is TGTGCCAGATCCGGGACTAGCGGGAGTCATGAGCAGTTCTTC.

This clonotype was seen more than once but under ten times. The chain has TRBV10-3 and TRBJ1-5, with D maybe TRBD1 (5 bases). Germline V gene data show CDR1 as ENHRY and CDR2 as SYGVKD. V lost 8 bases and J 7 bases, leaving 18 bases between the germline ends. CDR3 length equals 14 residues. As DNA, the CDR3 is TGTGCCATCTCGCAAGGGGAGTGGGAGCAGCCCCAGCATTTT. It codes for CAISQGEWEQPQHF.

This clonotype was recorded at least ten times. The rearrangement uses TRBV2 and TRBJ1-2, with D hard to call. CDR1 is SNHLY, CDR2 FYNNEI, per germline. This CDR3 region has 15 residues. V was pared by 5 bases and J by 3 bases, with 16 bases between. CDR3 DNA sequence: TGTGCCAGCAGTACCTCGGAAGCAATGGACTATGGCTACACCTTC. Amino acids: CASSTSEAMDYGYTF.

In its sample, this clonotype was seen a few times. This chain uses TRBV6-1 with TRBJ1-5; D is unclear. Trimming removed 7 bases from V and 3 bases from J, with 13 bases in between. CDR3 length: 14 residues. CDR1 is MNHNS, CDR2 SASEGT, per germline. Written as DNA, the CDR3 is TGTGCCAGCATGAGCTCGTGGGACAATCAGCCCCAGCATTTT. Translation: CASMSSWDNQPQHF.

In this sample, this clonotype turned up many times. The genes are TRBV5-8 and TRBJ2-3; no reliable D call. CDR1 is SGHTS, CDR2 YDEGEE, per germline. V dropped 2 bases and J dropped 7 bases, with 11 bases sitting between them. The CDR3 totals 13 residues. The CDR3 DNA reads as TGTGCCAGCAGCTTAGACGTCACCAATACGCAGTATTTT. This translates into CASSLDVTNTQYF.

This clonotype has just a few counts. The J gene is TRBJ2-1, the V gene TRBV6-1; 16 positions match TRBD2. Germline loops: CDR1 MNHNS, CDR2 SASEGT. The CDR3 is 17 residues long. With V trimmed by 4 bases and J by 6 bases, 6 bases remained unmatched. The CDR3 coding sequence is TGTGCCAGCAGTGCGGGACTAGCGGGAGGGATCTTCAATGAGCAGTTCTTC. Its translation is CASSAGLAGGIFNEQFF.

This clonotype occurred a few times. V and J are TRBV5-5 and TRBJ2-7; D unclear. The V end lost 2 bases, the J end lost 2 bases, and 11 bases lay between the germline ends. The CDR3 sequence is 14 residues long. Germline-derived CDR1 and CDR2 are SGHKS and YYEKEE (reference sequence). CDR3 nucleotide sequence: TGTGCCAGCAGCTTTTCGGCAGGAACCTACGAGCAGTACTTC. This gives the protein CASSFSAGTYEQYF.

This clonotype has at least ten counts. CDR3 loop: CASREPWDSGGEAFF. The CDR3 region has the DNA TGTGCCAGTAGGGAACCGTGGGACTCCGGAGGTGAAGCTTTCTTT. The V and J genes are TRBV19 and TRBJ1-1; D perhaps matches TRBD1 (5 bases). Germline assignment: CDR1 LNHDA and CDR2 SQIVND (reference sequence). The CDR3 extends over 15 amino acids. Trimming removed 6 bases from V and 7 bases from J, with 21 bases in between.

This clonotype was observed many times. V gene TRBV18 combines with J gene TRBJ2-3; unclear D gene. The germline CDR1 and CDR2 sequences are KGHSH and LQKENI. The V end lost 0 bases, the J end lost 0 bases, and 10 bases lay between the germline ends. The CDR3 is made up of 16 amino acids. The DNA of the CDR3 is TGTGCCAGCTCACCACCGGGTTTCCGAAGCACAGATACGCAGTATTTT. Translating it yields CASSPPGFRSTDTQYF.